This T cell receptor beta chain appears in the sequencing data of a study of blood T cell repertoires in COVID-19. Study-wide background: Both acute and convalescent COVID-19 samples were obtained from the United States, Italy and Spain. T cells, B-cell-depleted T cells, or PBMCs supplied cDNA or gDNA.

Study members were between roughly 18 and 89 years old and lived in some 22 US regions. The CDR3 totals 16 residues. Germline CDR1 and CDR2: SGHTA and FQGNSA. Unmatched junction bases numbered 10, after V lost 5 bases and J lost 5 bases. Original analysis: By means of reference gene primer amplification, nucleated cell counts were estimated. TCRdb's copy holds only in-frame clones and misses some; the assay was immunoSEQ multiplex PCR. V and J calls and clone size are as listed in that table; D and trimming were resolved from the DNA. The sample yields some 260,000 clones, about 86% seen once. The sample consisted of PBMCs or T cells enriched from blood (not recorded which). The origin of this receptor is a man under 40 with acute COVID-19. The chain has TRBV7-2 and TRBJ1-5; 9 bases line up with TRBD1. The CDR3 spells CASSRRRDRVYQPQHF. CDR3 in DNA: TGTGCCAGCAGCCGGCGGCGGGACAGGGTATATCAGCCCCAGCATTTT. The whole variable domain, remainder taken from reference TRBV7-2 and TRBJ1-5, is GAGVSQSPSNKVTEKGKDVELRCDPISGHTALYWYRQSLGQGLEFLIYFQGNSAPDKSGLPSDRFSAERTGGSVSTLTIQRTQQEDSAVYLCASSRRRDRVYQPQHFGDGTRLSIL.